This T cell receptor (beta chain) stems from a study of early T cells in non-severe SARS-CoV-2 infection. On the study more broadly: Whole-blood bulk RNA, unsorted, was sequenced, and chains were unpaired.

Researchers tagged individual cDNA molecules with unique molecular identifiers. TCRdb reanalysed the 5' RACE reads using MiXCR and keeps one entry per CDR3 protein. The sample has 87,000 or so distinct CDR3 sequences, around 13% seen once. The CDR3 extends over 15 amino acids. After removal of 4 bases from V and 3 bases from J, the junction contained 7 bases not matched to a gene. Germline loops: CDR1 SGHNT, CDR2 YYREEE (reference sequence). The rearrangement uses TRBV5-4 and TRBJ2-7; 10 positions match TRBD1. This TCR was sampled from an adult who was a healthcare worker with PCR-confirmed SARS-CoV-2 infection or an uninfected control (not recorded which). The specimen sequenced was whole blood. The CDR3 DNA reads as TGTGCCAGCAGCACCTCCCGGACAGGGGGCTACGAGCAGTACTTC. This codes for CASSTSRTGGYEQYF.